This T cell receptor beta chain was captured in a study of cytomegalovirus exposure and HLA in healthy donors. V was cut by 5 bases and J by 3 bases, with 13 bases left in between. The CDR3 length is 14 residues. From germline, CDR1 is SGHTA and CDR2 FQGNSA. Whole-study findings and limits: At a 0.05 false discovery rate, a later analysis found some 18,000 TCR beta sequences to be associated with HLA alleles.

A remark on this clone: The antigen remains unidentified.

PCR primers comprised 60 Vbeta and 13 Jbeta primers. The table came from immunoSEQ multiplex PCR; TCRdb's copy has only in-frame clones and leaves some out. This table holds some 200,000 clones, around 86% found once. Sequenced material: PBMCs. This sequence originates from a middle-aged woman in good health and CMV-seronegative. The rearrangement uses TRBV7-2 and TRBJ1-2, with unresolved D. The CDR3, as DNA: TGTGCCAGCAGCCCCCCTGGCGGGCACTATGGCTACACCTTC. The encoded protein is CASSPPGGHYGYTF.